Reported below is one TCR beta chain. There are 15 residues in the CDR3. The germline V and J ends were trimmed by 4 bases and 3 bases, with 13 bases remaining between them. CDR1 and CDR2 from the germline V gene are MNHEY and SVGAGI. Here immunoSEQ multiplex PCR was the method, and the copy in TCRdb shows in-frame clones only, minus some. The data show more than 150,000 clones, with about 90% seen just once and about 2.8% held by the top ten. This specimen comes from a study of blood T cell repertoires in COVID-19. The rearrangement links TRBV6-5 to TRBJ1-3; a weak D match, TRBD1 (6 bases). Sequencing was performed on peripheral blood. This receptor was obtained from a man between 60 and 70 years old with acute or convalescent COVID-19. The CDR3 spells CASSLDRPRGNTIYF. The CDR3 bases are TGTGCCAGCAGTTTAGACAGGCCCCGTGGAAACACCATATATTTT.